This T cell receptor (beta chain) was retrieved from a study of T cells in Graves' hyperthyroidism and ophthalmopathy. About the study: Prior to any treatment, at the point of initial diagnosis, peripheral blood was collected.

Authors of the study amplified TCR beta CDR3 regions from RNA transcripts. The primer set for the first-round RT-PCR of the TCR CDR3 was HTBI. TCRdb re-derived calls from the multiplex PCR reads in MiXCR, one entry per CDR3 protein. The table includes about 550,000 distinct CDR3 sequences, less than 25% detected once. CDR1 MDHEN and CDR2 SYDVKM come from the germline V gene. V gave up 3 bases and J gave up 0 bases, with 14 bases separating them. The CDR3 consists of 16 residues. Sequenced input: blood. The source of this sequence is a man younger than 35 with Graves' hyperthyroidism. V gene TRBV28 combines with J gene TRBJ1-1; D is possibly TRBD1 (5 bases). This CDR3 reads CASSLHGEGLNTEAFF. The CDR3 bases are TGTGCCAGCAGTTTGCACGGGGAGGGGTTGAACACTGAAGCTTTCTTT.